A selection of T cell receptor beta chains follows, all from one sample in a study of radiation and T cells in renal cell carcinoma. TCRdb's table, derived via immunoSEQ multiplex PCR, lists solely in-frame clones and lacks some. The repertoire holds around 77,000 clones, with around four fifths as singletons. This specimen consisted of blood, obtained from a patient whose treatment included radiotherapy and nephrectomy. The receptors were gathered from a woman aged 55-69 years with renal cell carcinoma. The CDR3 runs from the conserved cysteine through the conserved F or W. Each record gives: J gene, V gene, clone size, D gene, CDR3 protein, CDR3 DNA. The D gene is left open where the match is weak. For some rows the clone size is stated as once, few or many, or as a class when expanded; others skip it.

>TRBJ1-4|TRBV28|.|.
CASSLCVTGSQRRTNEKLFF
TGTGCCAGCAGTTTATGCGTTACAGGGTCGCAGCGAAGAACTAATGAAAAACTGTTTTTT
>TRBJ1-2|TRBV5-5|.|.
CASSLREHGYTF
TGTGCCAGCAGCTTGAGGGAGCATGGCTACACCTTC
>TRBJ2-7|TRBV14|.|.
CASSQLPEEQYF
TGTGCCAGCAGCCAACTGCCGGAAGAGCAGTACTTC
>TRBJ2-2|TRBV7-9|.|TRBD1
CASRGGQGATGELFF
TGTGCCAGCAGAGGCGGGCAGGGGGCCACCGGGGAGCTGTTTTTT
>TRBJ2-7|TRBV28|.|.
CASSLSLSGTLYEQYF
TGTGCCAGCAGTTTATCCCTCTCCGGTACCCTCTACGAGCAGTACTTC
>TRBJ1-4|TRBV2|few|.
CASRRTFATNEKLFF
TGTGCCAGCAGGCGAACCTTCGCAACTAATGAAAAACTGTTTTTT
>TRBJ1-2|TRBV5-4|.|TRBD1
CASSLAVLRTGATFTYGYTF
TGTGCCAGCAGCTTGGCCGTGTTAAGGACAGGCGCCACCTTTACTTATGGCTACACCTTC
>TRBJ1-5|TRBV6-6|.|TRBD1
CASSPGGWEPQHF
TGTGCCAGCAGCCCAGGGGGCTGGGAGCCCCAGCATTTT
>TRBJ2-7|TRBV28|.|TRBD1
CASSFPIDRGSPYEQYF
TGTGCCAGCAGTTTCCCCATTGACAGGGGGAGTCCCTACGAGCAGTACTTC
>TRBJ1-2|TRBV9|.|.
CASSVANRGGYGYTF
TGTGCCAGCAGCGTAGCCAACCGAGGGGGCTATGGCTACACCTTC
>TRBJ1-1|TRBV28|.|.
CASSSPVGGGAFF
TGTGCCAGCAGTTCCCCGGTGGGGGGAGGGGCTTTCTTT
>TRBJ2-1|TRBV4-1|.|.
CASSQDGTSYNEQFF
TGCGCCAGCAGCCAAGATGGGACTTCCTACAATGAGCAGTTCTTC
>TRBJ1-6|TRBV5-5|.|TRBD1
CASDGQGAYNSPLHF
TGTGCCAGCGACGGGCAGGGGGCGTATAATTCACCCCTCCACTTT
>TRBJ1-5|TRBV28|.|.
CASSWPPPGLNQPQHF
TGTGCCAGCAGTTGGCCACCCCCCGGGCTCAATCAGCCCCAGCATTTT
>TRBJ2-5|TRBV9|once|TRBD1
CASSVGQGRETQYF
TGTGCCAGCAGCGTAGGACAGGGAAGGGAGACCCAGTACTTC
>TRBJ2-1|TRBV19|.|.
CASSIRGAVYNEQFF
TGTGCCAGTAGTATTAGGGGGGCGGTTTACAATGAGCAGTTCTTC
>TRBJ1-5|TRBV15|.|.
CATSRAGVQEPQHF
TGTGCCACCAGCAGAGCAGGGGTTCAGGAGCCCCAGCATTTT
>TRBJ1-1|TRBV10-3|.|.
CAISESGMGGAFF
TGTGCCATCAGTGAGTCCGGCATGGGGGGAGCTTTCTTT
>TRBJ1-3|TRBV19|.|.
CASTLGIGNTIYF
TGTGCCAGCACCCTTGGGATTGGAAACACCATATATTTT
>TRBJ1-5|TRBV15|.|.
CATSRDRGRSNQPQHF
TGTGCCACCAGCAGAGACCGTGGGCGATCCAATCAGCCCCAGCATTTT
>TRBJ2-5|TRBV6-5|.|.
CASSYSIREETQYF
TGTGCCAGCAGCTACTCAATTCGGGAAGAGACCCAGTACTTC